This is a list of T cell receptor beta chains from one sample in a study of cytomegalovirus exposure and HLA in healthy donors. Sequenced by immunoSEQ multiplex PCR; TCRdb stores in-frame clones only, minus some. This listing includes about 58,000 clones. Sequences were obtained from PBMCs. The source is a woman between 18 and 29 years old in good health and CMV-seronegative. CDR3s include the opening cysteine and the closing phenylalanine or tryptophan. Clone size is given for some rows only: seen once, a few or many times, or a class if the clone is expanded.

V gene: TRBV27; clone size: NA; J gene: TRBJ2-3; CDR3 protein: CASSLYPRASGGVGDTQYF
V gene: TRBV7-6; clone size: NA; J gene: TRBJ2-5; CDR3 protein: CASSLGRETQYF
V gene: TRBV2; clone size: NA; J gene: TRBJ1-5; CDR3 protein: CASSGRTGGLQPQHF
V gene: TRBV7-3; clone size: NA; J gene: TRBJ1-1; CDR3 protein: CASSPGGTNTEAFF
V gene: TRBV4-2; clone size: NA; J gene: TRBJ2-5; CDR3 protein: CASSHGTSGRTKRQETQYF
V gene: TRBV20-1; clone size: NA; J gene: TRBJ2-7; CDR3 protein: CSAFSPGQHYF
V gene: TRBV6-6; clone size: NA; J gene: TRBJ2-7; CDR3 protein: CASSYTGLAYEQYF
V gene: TRBV11-2; clone size: NA; J gene: TRBJ1-1; CDR3 protein: CASGLQNTEAFF
V gene: TRBV5-4; clone size: NA; J gene: TRBJ2-3; CDR3 protein: CASSLASGSTDTQYF
V gene: TRBV28; clone size: NA; J gene: TRBJ1-5; CDR3 protein: CASVGVSGEPQHF
V gene: TRBV6-1; clone size: NA; J gene: TRBJ2-1; CDR3 protein: CASSEGFDLSSYNEQFF
V gene: TRBV6-6; clone size: NA; J gene: TRBJ2-7; CDR3 protein: CASSRTGGGSYEQYF
V gene: TRBV5-1; clone size: NA; J gene: TRBJ2-7; CDR3 protein: CASSLSRTEYEQYF
V gene: TRBV11-2; clone size: medium-sized; J gene: TRBJ2-7; CDR3 protein: CASSLDSGQGYEQYF
V gene: TRBV18; clone size: NA; J gene: TRBJ2-6; CDR3 protein: CASSPRQESGANVLTF
V gene: TRBV6-6; clone size: NA; J gene: TRBJ1-1; CDR3 protein: CASSLRGRQGNTEAFF
V gene: TRBV5-1; clone size: NA; J gene: TRBJ1-2; CDR3 protein: CASSLGPANYGYTF